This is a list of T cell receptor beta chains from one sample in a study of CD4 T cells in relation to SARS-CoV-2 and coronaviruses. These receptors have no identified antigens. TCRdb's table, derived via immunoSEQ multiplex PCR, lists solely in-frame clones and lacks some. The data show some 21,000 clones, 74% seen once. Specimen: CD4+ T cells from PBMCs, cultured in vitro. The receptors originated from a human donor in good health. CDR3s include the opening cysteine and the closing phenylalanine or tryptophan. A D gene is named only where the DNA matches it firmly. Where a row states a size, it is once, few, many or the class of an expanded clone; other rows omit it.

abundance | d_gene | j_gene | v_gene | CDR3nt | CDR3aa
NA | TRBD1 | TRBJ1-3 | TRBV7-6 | TGTGCCAGCAGTCCCAGGGGGCGACACTCTGGAAACACCATATATTTT | CASSPRGRHSGNTIYF
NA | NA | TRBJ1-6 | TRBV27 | TGTGCCAGCAGTCCTCGATTTAATTCACCCCTCCACTTT | CASSPRFNSPLHF
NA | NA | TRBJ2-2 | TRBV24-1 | TGTGCCACCTCGGGGCTCGGGACCGGGGAGCTGTTTTTT | CATSGLGTGELFF
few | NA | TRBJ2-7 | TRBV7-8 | TGTGCCAGCAGTTACGGGGCTGGCTCGCCCTACGAGCAGTACTTC | CASSYGAGSPYEQYF
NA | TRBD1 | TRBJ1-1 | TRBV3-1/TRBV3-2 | TGTGCCAGCAGCCACACATACAGGGGGCCAGGACTAAACACTGAAGCTTTCTTT | CASSHTYRGPGLNTEAFF
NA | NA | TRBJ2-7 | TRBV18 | TGTGCCAGCTCACCACAGGAGGCAGGGATAGGCGAGCAGTACTTC | CASSPQEAGIGEQYF
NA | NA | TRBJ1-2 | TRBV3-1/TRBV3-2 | TGTGCCAGCAGCCAAGATTTTCGTCAGCTAGGCTACACCTTC | CASSQDFRQLGYTF
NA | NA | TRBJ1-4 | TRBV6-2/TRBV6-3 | TGTGCCAGCAGTTCACAGGGAGGTCTGTTTTTT | CASSSQGGLFF
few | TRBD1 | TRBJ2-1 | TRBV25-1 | TGTGCCAGCAGTGATTTGGGACAGGGACTTAATGAGCAGTTCTTC | CASSDLGQGLNEQFF
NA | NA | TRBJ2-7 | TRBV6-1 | TGTGCCAGCAGTGAGTCTATAACCTACGAGCAGTACTTC | CASSESITYEQYF
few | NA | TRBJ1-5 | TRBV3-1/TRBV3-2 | TGTGCCAGCAGCCAGGGAGATCAGCCCCAGCATTTT | CASSQGDQPQHF
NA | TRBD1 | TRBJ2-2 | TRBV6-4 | TGTGCCAGCAGCGGGACAGAGAACACCGGGGAGCTGTTTTTT | CASSGTENTGELFF
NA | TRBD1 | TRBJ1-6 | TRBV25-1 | TGTGCCAGCAGTGAATCGACAGGGCATAATTCACCCCTCCACTTT | CASSESTGHNSPLHF
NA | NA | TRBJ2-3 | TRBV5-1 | TGCGCCAGCAGCTTCCAACCTAGCCGGCGCACAGATACGCAGTATTTT | CASSFQPSRRTDTQYF
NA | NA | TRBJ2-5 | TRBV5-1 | TGCGCCAGCAGCTTGAGTCGCCAGGTGCAAGAGACCCAGTACTTC | CASSLSRQVQETQYF
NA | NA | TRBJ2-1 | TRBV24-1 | TGTGCCACCAGTGTACCGGACGTCAATGAGCAGTTCTTC | CATSVPDVNEQFF
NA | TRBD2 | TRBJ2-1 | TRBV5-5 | TGTGCCAGCAGCCTCATAGCGGGAGGGTACCCTTGGGATGAGCAGTTCTTC | CASSLIAGGYPWDEQFF
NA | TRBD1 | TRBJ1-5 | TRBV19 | TGTGCCAGTAGCCCGGGACAGAATCAGCCCCAGCATTTT | CASSPGQNQPQHF
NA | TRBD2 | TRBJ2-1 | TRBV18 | TGTGCCAGCTCACCACCGACTAGCAACCACAATGAGCAGTTCTTC | CASSPPTSNHNEQFF
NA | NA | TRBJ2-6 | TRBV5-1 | TGCGCCAGCAGCCTAGGGAGCTCTGGGGCCAACGTCCTGACTTTC | CASSLGSSGANVLTF
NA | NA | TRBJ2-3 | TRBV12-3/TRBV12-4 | TGTGCCAGCACGGGAAAAGATACGCAGTATTTT | CASTGKDTQYF
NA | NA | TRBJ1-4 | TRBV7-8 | TGTGCCAGCAGCTTAGCGCTGGGGGGGCGAGGGGAAAAACTGTTTTTT | CASSLALGGRGEKLFF
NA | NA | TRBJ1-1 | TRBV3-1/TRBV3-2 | TGTGCCAGCAGCCAAGTTAGGGGTAACACTGAAGCTTTCTTT | CASSQVRGNTEAFF
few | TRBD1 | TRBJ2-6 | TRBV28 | TGTGCCAGCAGAACCTCCGACAGGTCAGGGGGCGTCCTGACTTTC | CASRTSDRSGGVLTF
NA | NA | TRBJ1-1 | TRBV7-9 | TGTGCCAGCAGCGCACGCGGGGTTTTGCCTGAAGCTTTCTTT | CASSARGVLPEAFF
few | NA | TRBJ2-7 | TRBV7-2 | TGTGCCAGCAGCCCCGGGGGCGCCTACGAGCAGTACTTC | CASSPGGAYEQYF
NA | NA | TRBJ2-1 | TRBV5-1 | TGCGCCAGCAGCTCTGGGGCCCTCAAGGGCCACAATGAGCAGTTCTTC | CASSSGALKGHNEQFF
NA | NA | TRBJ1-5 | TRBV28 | TGTGCCAGCAGTTTTCAGGGGCCCAATCAGCCCCAGCATTTT | CASSFQGPNQPQHF
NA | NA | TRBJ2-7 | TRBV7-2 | TGTGCCAGCAGCTTAAGATTGGGAATAGACTACGAGCAGTACTTC | CASSLRLGIDYEQYF
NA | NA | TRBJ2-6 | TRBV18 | TGTGCCAGCTCACCAAACGACTCTGGGGCCAACGTCCTGACTTTC | CASSPNDSGANVLTF
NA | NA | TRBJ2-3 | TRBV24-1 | TGTGCCACCAGTGAGAGCCGGGGACGGGTAGACACAGATACGCAGTATTTT | CATSESRGRVDTDTQYF
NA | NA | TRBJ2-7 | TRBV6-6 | TGTGCCAGCAGTAACCAAGGACAGACCGAGCAGTACTTC | CASSNQGQTEQYF
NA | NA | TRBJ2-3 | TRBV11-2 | TGTGCCAGCACACCCGGGGGCGGCTCGGAAATTTTT | CASTPGGGSEIF
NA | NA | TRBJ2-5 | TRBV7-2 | TGTGCCAGCAGCTTAGGGACTCGAGAGACCCAGTACTTC | CASSLGTRETQYF
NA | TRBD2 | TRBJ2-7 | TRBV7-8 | TGTGCCAGCAGCCAAAGCGCCGGGCGGGAGGCGTTCTACGAGCAGTACTTC | CASSQSAGREAFYEQYF
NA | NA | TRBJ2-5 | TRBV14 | TGTGCCAGCAGCCCCGATCCCTCGGGGACCCAGTACTTC | CASSPDPSGTQYF
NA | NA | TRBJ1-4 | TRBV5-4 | TGTGCCAGCAGCTTGGACAGCGGGCGTGAAAAACTGTTTTTT | CASSLDSGREKLFF
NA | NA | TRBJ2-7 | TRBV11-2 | TGTGCCAGCAAATCAATTTCAGGGCCGCAACCTTACGAGCAGTACTTC | CASKSISGPQPYEQYF
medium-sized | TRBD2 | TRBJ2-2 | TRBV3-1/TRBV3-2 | TGTGCCAGCAGCCTTAGCGGGAGGGGCACCGGGGAGCTGTTTTTT | CASSLSGRGTGELFF
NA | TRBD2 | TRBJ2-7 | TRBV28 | TGTGCCAGCAGTTTCGGGACTAGCGGCTACGAGCAGTACTTC | CASSFGTSGYEQYF
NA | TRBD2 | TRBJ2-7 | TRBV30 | TGTGCCTGGAGTGGCGGGGGGACCTACGAGCAGTACTTC | CAWSGGGTYEQYF
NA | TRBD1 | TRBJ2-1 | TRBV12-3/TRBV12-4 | TGTGCCAGCAGCCGGGACAGGGTCGATGAGCAGTTCTTC | CASSRDRVDEQFF
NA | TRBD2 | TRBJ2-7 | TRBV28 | TGTGCCAGCAGACTTGCTAGCGGGAGCCAGGAGCAGTACTTC | CASRLASGSQEQYF
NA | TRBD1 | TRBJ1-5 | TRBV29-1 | TGCAGCGTCGCCGGGACAGATCCCAATCAGCCCCAGCATTTT | CSVAGTDPNQPQHF
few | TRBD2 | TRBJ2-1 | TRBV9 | TGTGCCAGCAGTCCACGGGAGGTCTCCTACAATGAGCAGTTCTTC | CASSPREVSYNEQFF
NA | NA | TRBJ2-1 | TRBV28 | TGTGCCAGCAGTTTAACCGGTTCCTACAATGAGCAGTTCTTC | CASSLTGSYNEQFF
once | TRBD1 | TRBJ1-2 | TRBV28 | TGTGCCAGCAAACAGGGGAGGGGCTACACCTTC | CASKQGRGYTF
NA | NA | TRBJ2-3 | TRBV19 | TGTGCCAGTAGTATTGAATGGCAGTCCACAGATACGCAGTATTTT | CASSIEWQSTDTQYF
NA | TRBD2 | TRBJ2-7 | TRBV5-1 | TGCGCCAGCAGCTTGGTCGCGGGAGCAAACGAGCAGTACTTC | CASSLVAGANEQYF
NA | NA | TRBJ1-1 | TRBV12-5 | TGTGCTAGTGGCCTGACAAGGCCGAACACTGAAGCTTTCTTT | CASGLTRPNTEAFF
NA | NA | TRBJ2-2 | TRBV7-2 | TGTGCCAGCAGCTTACCGGGACTGGCAACCGGGGAGCTGTTTTTT | CASSLPGLATGELFF
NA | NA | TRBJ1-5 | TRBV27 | TGTGCCAGCAGTTTTCGGGAGAATCAGCCCCAGCATTTT | CASSFRENQPQHF
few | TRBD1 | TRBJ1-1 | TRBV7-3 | TGTGCCACCCGACAGGGCACTGAAGCTTTCTTT | CATRQGTEAFF
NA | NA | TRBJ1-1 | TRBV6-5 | TGTGCCAGCAGGGACCAGGGAGTGAACACTGAAGCTTTCTTT | CASRDQGVNTEAFF
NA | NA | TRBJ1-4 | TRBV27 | TGTGCCAGCAGTTTAAGTTTACAGGGTCAACTGTTTTTT | CASSLSLQGQLFF
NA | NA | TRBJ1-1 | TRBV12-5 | TGTGCTAGTGGTTCGGCTAGGATGAACACTGAAGCTTTCTTT | CASGSARMNTEAFF
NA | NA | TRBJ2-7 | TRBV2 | TGTGCCAGCAAGATGGATGCCTACGAGCAGTACTTC | CASKMDAYEQYF